Listed below are T cell receptor beta chains from one sample, sequenced in a study of shared clonotypes between healthy human individuals. Profiling relied on immunoSEQ multiplex PCR, and the TCRdb table lists in-frame clones only, not all of them. Here the sample spans 80,000 to 100,000 clones, 60% to 75% being singletons. Sample: memory CD8+ T cells sorted from blood. These receptors originate from a man aged 25 to 40 in good health. Each CDR3 is given with its conserved first and last residue. The D gene is left open where the match is weak. Size tells how often a clone was seen (once, few, many) or the class of an expanded clone, and some rows leave it out.

J gene,clone size,D gene,V gene,CDR3 protein,CDR3 DNA
TRBJ2-3,NA,NA,TRBV29-1,CSDLGAAADTQYF,TGCAGCGACCTGGGGGCCGCGGCAGATACGCAGTATTTT
TRBJ2-1,NA,TRBD2,TRBV6-1,CASGRLAGLFNEQFF,TGTGCCAGCGGCAGACTAGCGGGTTTGTTCAATGAGCAGTTCTTC
TRBJ2-1,NA,NA,TRBV28,CASSSLEYEQFF,TGTGCCAGCAGTTCTTTAGAGTATGAGCAGTTCTTC
TRBJ1-1,NA,NA,TRBV6-6,CASMTLNTEAFF,TGTGCCAGCATGACATTGAACACTGAAGCTTTCTTT
TRBJ1-1,few,TRBD1,TRBV4-2,CASSFGSIQGSTEAFF,TGTGCCAGCAGCTTCGGGTCTATACAGGGGAGTACTGAAGCTTTCTTT
TRBJ2-1,NA,TRBD2,TRBV28,CASSLLSSGHNEQFF,TGTGCCAGCAGTTTATTGTCTAGCGGGCACAATGAGCAGTTCTTC
TRBJ2-7,NA,NA,TRBV6-5,CASTGPTPYEQYF,TGTGCCAGCACGGGGCCAACCCCCTACGAGCAGTACTTC
TRBJ2-1,NA,NA,TRBV25-1,CASSRQSDSIYNEQFF,TGTGCCAGCAGTCGGCAGTCTGACTCCATATACAATGAGCAGTTCTTC
TRBJ2-7,NA,TRBD2,TRBV28,CAASGSGYEQYF,TGTGCGGCTAGCGGGAGTGGGTACGAGCAGTACTTC
TRBJ1-2,NA,TRBD1,TRBV28,CASSLGQVNYGYTF,TGTGCCAGCAGTTTAGGACAGGTCAACTATGGCTACACCTTC
TRBJ2-7,few,TRBD2,TRBV6-1,CASSEVASGTYEQYF,TGTGCCAGCAGTGAAGTGGCTAGCGGGACCTACGAGCAGTACTTC
TRBJ2-4,few,TRBD2,TRBV27,CASSYSSGLKNIQYF,TGTGCCAGCAGTTATTCTAGCGGACTCAAAAACATTCAGTACTTC
TRBJ2-5,few,TRBD2,TRBV7-6,CASSPKGVAGGETQYF,TGTGCCAGCAGCCCCAAGGGGGTAGCGGGAGGGGAGACCCAGTACTTC
TRBJ2-7,once,TRBD2,TRBV6-1,CASHLAESSYEQYF,TGTGCCAGCCACCTAGCGGAAAGCTCCTACGAGCAGTACTTC
TRBJ2-1,NA,TRBD2,TRBV25-1,CASSNSGFYNEQFF,TGTGCCAGCAGTAATAGCGGGTTTTACAATGAGCAGTTCTTC
TRBJ2-5,few,NA,TRBV15,CATSSAGALETQYF,TGTGCCACCAGCAGCGCGGGGGCTTTGGAGACCCAGTACTTC
TRBJ2-7,NA,NA,TRBV10-2,CASSDPWTESSYEQYF,TGCGCCAGCAGTGACCCTTGGACCGAGAGCTCCTACGAGCAGTACTTC
TRBJ2-5,NA,NA,TRBV2,CASSEGVSTLYQETQYF,TGTGCCAGCAGCGAGGGGGTTTCGACTCTGTACCAAGAGACCCAGTACTTC
TRBJ2-3,NA,NA,TRBV25-1,CASSPPGTQTSTDTQYF,TGTGCCAGCAGTCCCCCCGGGACTCAAACGAGCACAGATACGCAGTATTTT
TRBJ2-2,NA,TRBD2,TRBV6-6,CASSSPSGRAGGELFF,TGTGCCAGCAGTTCCCCTAGCGGGAGGGCCGGCGGGGAGCTGTTTTTT
TRBJ1-4,NA,NA,TRBV7-9,CASSSGQLNEKLFF,TGTGCCAGCAGCTCCGGACAGCTCAATGAAAAACTGTTTTTT
TRBJ2-3,NA,NA,TRBV29-1,CSVEDPGDTQYF,TGCAGCGTTGAAGATCCTGGGGATACGCAGTATTTT
TRBJ1-2,once,TRBD1,TRBV10-3,CAISADRDYGYTF,TGTGCCATCAGCGCGGACAGGGACTATGGCTACACCTTC
TRBJ2-3,NA,TRBD2,TRBV6-5,CASSPLAGVTDTQYF,TGTGCCAGCAGCCCTCTAGCGGGCGTCACAGATACGCAGTATTTT
TRBJ2-3,NA,NA,TRBV7-8,CASSFFTDTQYF,TGTGCCAGCAGCTTTTTCACAGATACGCAGTATTTT
TRBJ2-2,NA,TRBD1,TRBV2,CASSTSGTGVLTGELFF,TGTGCCAGCAGTACCTCCGGGACAGGGGTGCTCACCGGGGAGCTGTTTTTT